One and the same sample provided the 15 T cell receptor beta chains below, sequenced in a study of T cell responses to AZD1222 COVID-19 vaccine. The protocol was immunoSEQ multiplex PCR, while the TCRdb copy is restricted to in-frame clones and leaves out a portion. The table lists 25,000 to 35,000 clones, roughly 73% of them singletons. Sequences were derived from peripheral blood, sampled on day 0 of AZD1222 vaccination. The receptors shown here come from an adult in good health.

J is TRBJ1-4 and V is TRBV6-1, with TRBD1 as a possible D gene (5 bases). The germline V gene has CDR1 MNHNS and CDR2 SASEGT. Trimming left V 4 bases short and J 0 bases short, with 12 bases between. The length of the CDR3 is 16 residues. The DNA of the CDR3 is TGTGCCAGCAGTGCCCTTTGGGACTCAACTAATGAAAAACTGTTTTTT. Residues: CASSALWDSTNEKLFF.

This clone was observed once. The V call is TRBV11-3, the J call TRBJ1-1; D remains unclear. This CDR3 region has 17 residues. V lost 1 base and J lost 0, with 15 bases in between. Germline values: CDR1 SGHNT, CDR2 YENEEA. DNA for the CDR3: TGTGCCAGCAGCTTAGCCTCTGGGTCCTCCATGAACACTGAAGCTTTCTTT. Its protein product is CASSLASGSSMNTEAFF.

The chain is built from TRBV27 and TRBJ2-1; TRBD2 aligns across 11 bases. CDR1 is MNHEY and CDR2 is SMNVEV in the germline V gene (reference sequence). The CDR3 has 14 residues. V lost 2 bases, J lost 7 bases, and 1 base stayed unmatched. CDR3 loop: CASSLRLAGNEQFF. CDR3 in DNA: TGTGCCAGCAGTTTACGACTAGCGGGGAATGAGCAGTTCTTC.

The table lists this clone with a few counts. The rearrangement links TRBV10-1 to TRBJ1-1; D not resolved. The CDR3 totals 15 residues. The germline V and J ends were trimmed by 3 bases and 0 bases, with 11 bases remaining between them. Germline CDR1 is WNHNN and CDR2 is SYGVQD (reference sequence). CDR3 in amino acids: CASSEESSMNTEAFF. The CDR3 DNA reads as TGCGCCAGCAGTGAAGAGTCTTCGATGAACACTGAAGCTTTCTTT.

This clone has just a few counts. The V gene is TRBV11-2, the J gene TRBJ2-3; 11 nucleotides align to TRBD2. V dropped 5 bases and J dropped 5; count of bases not matched to a gene: 12. CDR1 is SGHAT and CDR2 is FQNNGV in the germline V gene. This CDR3 has 17 residues. Here the CDR3 DNA reads TGTGCCAGCAGCCGCCGCATCGGGACTAGCGGCGGAGATACGCAGTATTTT. Amino acids: CASSRRIGTSGGDTQYF.

The chain is built from TRBV7-2 and TRBJ2-7, with 12 nucleotides matching TRBD2. Germline-derived CDR1 and CDR2 are SGHTA and FQGNSA. After removal of 1 base from V and 3 bases from J, the junction contained 4 bases not matched to a gene. The CDR3 contains 16 residues. The CDR3 DNA reads TGTGCCAGCAGCTTAGTATCGACTAGCGGGGGCTACGAGCAGTACTTC. Its protein is CASSLVSTSGGYEQYF.

This clone was counted only a few times. This chain connects TRBV28 to TRBJ2-7, with 8 nucleotides matching TRBD2. Germline CDR1 is MDHEN and CDR2 is SYDVKM. V was clipped by 4 bases and J by 6 bases; unmatched bases: 5. The CDR3 runs to 13 residues. The CDR3 loop reads CASSSGGGGEQYF. The CDR3 bases are TGTGCCAGCAGTTCGGGAGGGGGAGGCGAGCAGTACTTC.

This clone occurred a few times. The genes are TRBV27 and TRBJ1-5, with 7 bases identical to TRBD1. Trimming removed 6 bases from V and 0 bases from J; junction bases left unmatched: 5. Germline loops: CDR1 MNHEY, CDR2 SMNVEV (reference sequence). The CDR3 length is 15 residues. The CDR3 sequence: CASRGGQSSNQPQHF. CDR3 sequence (DNA): TGTGCCAGCAGGGGGGGACAGAGTAGCAATCAGCCCCAGCATTTT.

J is TRBJ2-1 and V is TRBV6-5, with 7 bases lining up with TRBD2. CDR1 is MNHEY and CDR2 is SVGAGI in the germline V gene. The V segment lost 5 bases and the J segment 4 bases; nucleotides outside the gene matches: 8. This CDR3 has 15 amino acids. In DNA, the CDR3 is TGTGCCAGCAGTCGGGACTACGTAGGATACAATGAGCAGTTCTTC. Amino acid sequence: CASSRDYVGYNEQFF.

This clone was observed once. The chain couples TRBV21-1 to TRBJ1-5; TRBD1 is the table's D call, not checked against the DNA. TRBV21-1 is marked as a pseudogene. This CDR3 is 22 amino acids long. The CDR3 loop reads CASSKAPQFTMVVQAGYQPQHF. In DNA form, the CDR3 reads TGTGCCAGCAGCAAAGCCCCCCAATTTACGATGGTCGTACAGGCAGGATATCAGCCCCAGCATTTT.

V gene TRBV11-2 combines with J gene TRBJ2-1; 9 bases line up with TRBD1. The J segment lost 7 bases and the V segment lost 5 bases, leaving 6 bases of the junction unmatched. CDR3 length: 14 amino acids. The germline gives CDR1 SGHAT, CDR2 FQNNGV. CDR3 in DNA: TGTGCCAGCAGCGCATACAGGGGGCAGAATGAGCAGTTCTTC. The encoded protein is CASSAYRGQNEQFF.

The chain has TRBV5-1 and TRBJ1-5, with TRBD1 identical over 8 bases. Germline V gene sequence: CDR1 SGHRS, CDR2 YFSETQ. Germline trimming cut 0 bases from V and 3 bases from J; bases unmatched to any gene: 2. The CDR3 contains 15 residues. The CDR3 loop reads CASSLGTGNNQPQHF. The CDR3 DNA sequence: TGCGCCAGCAGCTTGGGGACAGGGAACAATCAGCCCCAGCATTTT.

As for this clone: One junction end does not reproduce the germline sequence, and a read error may be involved. The chain joins TRBV24-1 to TRBJ1-5, with unresolved D. In germline, CDR1 is KGHDR, CDR2 SFDVKD. This CDR3 spans 14 amino acids. DNA of the CDR3: TGTGCCACCGGTGACGCTAATAGCAATCAGCCCCAGCATTTT. The encoded protein is CATGDANSNQPQHF.

The CDR3, as DNA: TGCGCCAGCAGCCAGGCGGACAGGGTAGATACGCAGTATTTT. As protein: CASSQADRVDTQYF. V gene TRBV4-3 combines with J gene TRBJ2-3; TRBD1 agrees at 8 bases. This CDR3 contains 14 residues. Trimming removed 3 bases from V and 5 bases from J; junction bases left unmatched: 4. Germline V gene lookup returns CDR1 LGHNA and CDR2 YSLEER.

The V gene is TRBV6-5, the J gene TRBJ1-2, with a possible D match to TRBD1 (6 bases). The germline CDR1 and CDR2 sequences are MNHEY and SVGAGI. The CDR3 covers 12 residues. The V end was cut by 10 bases, the J end by 4 bases, with 13 bases between. The CDR3 coding sequence is TGTGCCACCCTAACAGGGTCCTATGGCTACACCTTC. As protein: CATLTGSYGYTF.